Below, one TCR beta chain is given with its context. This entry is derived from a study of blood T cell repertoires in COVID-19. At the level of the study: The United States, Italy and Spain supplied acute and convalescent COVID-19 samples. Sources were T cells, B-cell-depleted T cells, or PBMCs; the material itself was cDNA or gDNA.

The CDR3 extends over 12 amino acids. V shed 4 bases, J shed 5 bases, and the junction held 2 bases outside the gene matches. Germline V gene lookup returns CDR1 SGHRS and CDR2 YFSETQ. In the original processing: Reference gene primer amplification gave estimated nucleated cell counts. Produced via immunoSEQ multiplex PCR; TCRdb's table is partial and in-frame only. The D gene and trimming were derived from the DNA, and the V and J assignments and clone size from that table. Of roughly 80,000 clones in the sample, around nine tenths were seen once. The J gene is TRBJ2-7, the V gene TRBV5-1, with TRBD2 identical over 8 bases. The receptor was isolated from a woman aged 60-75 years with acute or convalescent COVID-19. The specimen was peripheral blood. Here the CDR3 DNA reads TGCGCCAGCAGCCCGACTAGCGACGAGCAGTACTTC. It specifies CASSPTSDEQYF.